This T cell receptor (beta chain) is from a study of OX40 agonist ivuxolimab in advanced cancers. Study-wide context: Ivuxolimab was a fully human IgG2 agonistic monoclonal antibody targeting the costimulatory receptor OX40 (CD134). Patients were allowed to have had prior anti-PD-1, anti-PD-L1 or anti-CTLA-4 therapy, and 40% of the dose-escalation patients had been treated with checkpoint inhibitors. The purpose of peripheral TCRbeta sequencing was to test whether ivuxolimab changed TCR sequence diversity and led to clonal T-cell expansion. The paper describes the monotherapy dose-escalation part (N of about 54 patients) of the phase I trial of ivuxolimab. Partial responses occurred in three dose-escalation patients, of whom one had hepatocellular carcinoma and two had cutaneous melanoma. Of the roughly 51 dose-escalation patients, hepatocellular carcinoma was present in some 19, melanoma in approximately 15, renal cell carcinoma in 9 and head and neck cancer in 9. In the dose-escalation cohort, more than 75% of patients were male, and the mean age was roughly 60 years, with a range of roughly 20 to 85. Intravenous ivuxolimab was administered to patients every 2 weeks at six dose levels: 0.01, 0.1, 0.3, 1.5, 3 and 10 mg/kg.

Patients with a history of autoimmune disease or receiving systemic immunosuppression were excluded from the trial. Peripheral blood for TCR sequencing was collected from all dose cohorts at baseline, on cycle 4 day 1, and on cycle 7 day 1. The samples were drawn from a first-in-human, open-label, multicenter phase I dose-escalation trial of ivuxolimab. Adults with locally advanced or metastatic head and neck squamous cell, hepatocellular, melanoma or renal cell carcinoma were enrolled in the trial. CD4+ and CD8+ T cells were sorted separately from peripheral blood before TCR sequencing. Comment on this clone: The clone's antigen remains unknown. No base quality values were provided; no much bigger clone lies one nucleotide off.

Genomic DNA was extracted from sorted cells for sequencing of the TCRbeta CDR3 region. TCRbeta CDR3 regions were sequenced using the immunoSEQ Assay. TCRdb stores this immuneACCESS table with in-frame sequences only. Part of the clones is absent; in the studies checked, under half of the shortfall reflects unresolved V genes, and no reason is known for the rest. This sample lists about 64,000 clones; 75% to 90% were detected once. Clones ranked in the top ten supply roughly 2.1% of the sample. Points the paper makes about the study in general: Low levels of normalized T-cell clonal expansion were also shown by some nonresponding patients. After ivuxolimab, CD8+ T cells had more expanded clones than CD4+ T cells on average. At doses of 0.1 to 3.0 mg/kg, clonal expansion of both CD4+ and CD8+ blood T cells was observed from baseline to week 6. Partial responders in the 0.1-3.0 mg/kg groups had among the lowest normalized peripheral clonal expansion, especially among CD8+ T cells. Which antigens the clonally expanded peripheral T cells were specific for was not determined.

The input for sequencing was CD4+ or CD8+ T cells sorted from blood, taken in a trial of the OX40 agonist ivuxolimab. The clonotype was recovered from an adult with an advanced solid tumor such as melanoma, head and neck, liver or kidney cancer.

The DNA sequence is TGTGCCAGCAGTTCCCCGGGTGGGCCCGGTACGCAGTATTTT. This is translated as CASSSPGGPGTQYF. The sequence joins TRBV5-4 to TRBJ2-3, with the identity of the D gene unclear. The CDR3 holds 14 amino acids from the cysteine to the phenylalanine. Only the CDR3 region is kept as DNA, spanning 42 bases read in frame from base 1. V drops 5 bases and J drops 8 bases, leaving 18 bases in between. CDR1 SGHNT and CDR2 YYREEE were looked up in the germline V gene (reference sequence).